The 23 T cell receptor beta chains below come from one sample, sequenced in a study of blood T cell repertoires in COVID-19. Profiling relied on immunoSEQ multiplex PCR, and the TCRdb table lists in-frame clones only, not all of them. The sample includes about 200,000 clones, 75% to 90% of them seen just once. Sequences were obtained from peripheral blood. The receptors come from a woman of 80 years or more with COVID-19, enrolled during active disease.

The genes are TRBV7-2 and TRBJ2-5; TRBD2 might be the D (6 bases). From germline, CDR1 is SGHTA and CDR2 FQGNSA. The CDR3 loop spans 13 amino acids. Trimming cost V 10 bases and J 7 bases, with 19 bases left between them. In nucleotides, the CDR3 is TGTGCCACCACCCTCGGGGGTCCAGGGACCCAGTACTTC. It is translated as CATTLGGPGTQYF. Supplemented by reference TRBV7-2 and TRBJ2-5, the full variable domain reads GAGVSQSPSNKVTEKGKDVELRCDPISGHTALYWYRQSLGQGLEFLIYFQGNSAPDKSGLPSDRFSAERTGGSVSTLTIQRTQQEDSAVYLCATTLGGPGTQYFGPGTRLLVL.

This clone was observed once. The gene calls are TRBV28 and TRBJ2-6; D is unclear. Per germline, CDR1 MDHEN and CDR2 SYDVKM. The CDR3 is 16 amino acids. Deletions cut 7 bases from V and 0 bases from J, with 13 bases between. The CDR3 is CASKKSPSSGANVLTF. The DNA of the CDR3 is TGTGCCAGCAAAAAATCCCCATCCTCTGGGGCCAACGTCCTGACTTTC.

The rearrangement uses TRBV11-2 and TRBJ2-6; D gene ambiguous. The germline V and J ends were trimmed by 0 bases and 4 bases, with 16 bases remaining between them. From germline, CDR1 is SGHAT and CDR2 FQNNGV. The CDR3 totals 18 residues. The CDR3 coding sequence is TGTGCCAGCAGCTTAGATACGAGACTTCGTTCAGGGGCCAACGTCCTGACTTTC. It encodes CASSLDTRLRSGANVLTF.

The V gene is TRBV29-1, the J gene TRBJ2-5; 12 bases are shared with TRBD1. V lost 7 bases and J lost 3; bases outside the gene matches: 3. Germline V gene sequence: CDR1 SQVTM, CDR2 ANQGSEA. This CDR3 is built from 13 residues. CDR3: CSAGTGGEETQYF. The CDR3 region has the DNA TGCAGCGCCGGGACAGGGGGCGAAGAGACCCAGTACTTC.

V and J are TRBV15 and TRBJ1-2; D is undetermined. This CDR3 contains 14 residues. V was pared by 5 bases and J by 8 bases, with 18 bases between. Germline CDR1 and CDR2: LNHNV and YYDKDF (reference sequence). The DNA of the CDR3 is TGTGCCACCAGCCCTAGTGGATGGGAGGAGGGCTACACCTTC. Its protein product is CATSPSGWEEGYTF.

V is TRBV4-1 and J is TRBJ2-3; 8 nucleotides agree with TRBD2. CDR3 length equals 16 residues. The V gene end was trimmed by 4 bases and the J gene end by 0 bases; junction bases not matched to a gene: 6. Germline-derived CDR1 and CDR2 are MGHRA and YSYEKL. The DNA of the CDR3 is TGCGCCAGCAGCCCTATAGAGCGGGAGAGCACAGATACGCAGTATTTT. Its protein product is CASSPIERESTDTQYF.

The chain employs TRBV9 and TRBJ2-2; 9 positions match TRBD2. CDR3 length: 17 residues. The germline V gene encodes CDR1 SGDLS and CDR2 YYNGEE. J gave up 0 bases and V 2 bases, and 5 bases lay outside the gene matches. The CDR3 coding sequence is TGTGCCAGCAGCGTTGATAGCGGGGGCGCGAACACCGGGGAGCTGTTTTTT. The encoded protein is CASSVDSGGANTGELFF. The variable domain in full, with the rest retrieved from reference TRBV9 and TRBJ2-2, is DSGVTQTPKHLITATGQRVTLRCSPRSGDLSVYWYQQSLDQGLQFLIQYYNGEERAKGNILERFSAQQFPDLHSELNLSSLELGDSALYFCASSVDSGGANTGELFFGEGSRLTVL.

The V call is TRBV5-1, the J call TRBJ2-2; D perhaps matches TRBD1 (5 bases). This CDR3 spans 20 amino acids. Germline CDR1 is SGHRS and CDR2 is YFSETQ. Trimming stripped 3 bases from V and 0 bases from J, with 24 bases between. CDR3 sequence: CASSSSKRQSLKANTGELFF. The CDR3 coding sequence is TGCGCCAGCAGCTCCTCCAAAAGACAGAGTCTCAAAGCGAACACCGGGGAGCTGTTTTTT.

V gene TRBV29-1 combines with J gene TRBJ2-1, with TRBD2 identical over 14 bases. Germline assignment: CDR1 SQVTM and CDR2 ANQGSEA. V lost 6 bases to trimming and J lost 8 bases; unmatched junction nucleotides: 9. This CDR3 is built from 15 residues. The DNA of the CDR3 is TGCAGCGTGGCCGGGACTAGCGGGAGCATCGATGAGCAGTTCTTC. It encodes CSVAGTSGSIDEQFF.

Only a few counts were recorded for this clone. The V call is TRBV5-1, the J call TRBJ1-3; D unresolved. V was pared by 0 bases and J by 1 base, with 5 bases between. The germline V gene has CDR1 SGHRS and CDR2 YFSETQ. The CDR3 is 14 amino acids. CDR3 sequence reads: CASSLAGSGNTIYF. In DNA, the CDR3 is TGCGCCAGCAGCTTGGCGGGGTCTGGAAACACCATATATTTT.

This chain joins TRBV11-3 and TRBJ2-3, with D perhaps matching TRBD2 (6 bases). Trimming removed 0 bases from V and 2 bases from J, with 9 bases in between. The CDR3 consists of 15 residues. Germline-derived CDR1 and CDR2 are SGHNT and YENEEA. DNA of the CDR3: TGTGCCAGCAGCTTAGACGGCGGGGCCACAGATACGCAGTATTTT. Protein product: CASSLDGGATDTQYF.

The chain has TRBV5-5 and TRBJ2-2; D is ambiguous. Trimming stripped 2 bases from V and 4 bases from J, with 18 bases between. The CDR3 is made up of 17 amino acids. CDR1 is SGHKS, CDR2 YYEKEE, per germline (reference sequence). The CDR3 protein is CASSFFFGSQFTGELFF. The CDR3 DNA is TGTGCCAGCAGCTTCTTTTTCGGGTCACAATTCACCGGGGAGCTGTTTTTT.

V gene TRBV18 combines with J gene TRBJ1-1, with 11 bases matching TRBD1. The germline V gene has CDR1 KGHSH and CDR2 LQKENI. Trimming took 3 bases from V and 0 from J; bases not matched to a gene: 3. This CDR3 spans 16 amino acids. The CDR3: CASSPGQGALNTEAFF. In nucleotides, the CDR3 is TGTGCCAGCTCACCTGGACAGGGGGCTCTGAACACTGAAGCTTTCTTT.

The rearrangement joins TRBV4-1 to TRBJ1-2, with D possibly TRBD1 on 5 matching bases. This CDR3 contains 15 residues. The germline V and J ends were trimmed by 0 bases and 8 bases, with 16 bases remaining between them. CDR1 MGHRA and CDR2 YSYEKL come from the germline V gene. The CDR3 sequence is CASSQDPRGLRGYTF. The CDR3 DNA reads as TGCGCCAGCAGCCAAGATCCTAGGGGTTTGAGGGGCTACACCTTC.

This clone was seen just once. This chain uses TRBV5-1 with TRBJ2-5; possible D gene TRBD1, 5 bases. V lost 4 bases to trimming and J lost 7 bases, with 11 bases between them. The length of the CDR3 is 12 residues. Germline values: CDR1 SGHRS, CDR2 YFSETQ. Here the CDR3 reads CASSETRGTQYF. CDR3 coding DNA: TGCGCCAGCAGCGAGACAAGGGGGACCCAGTACTTC.

This clone was detected many times. V gene TRBV4-1 combines with J gene TRBJ1-2; 9 nucleotides line up with TRBD1. From germline, CDR1 is MGHRA and CDR2 YSYEKL. The J segment lost 4 bases and the V segment lost 3 bases, leaving 12 bases of the junction unmatched. The CDR3 has 17 amino acids. The CDR3 protein is CASSQGPGTGSGYGYTF. CDR3 DNA: TGCGCCAGCAGCCAGGGTCCCGGGACAGGGTCGGGCTATGGCTACACCTTC.

V is TRBV7-2 and J is TRBJ2-5, with 8 bases lining up with TRBD2. CDR3 length: 16 amino acids. The V and J ends lost 4 bases and 2 bases, in that order; junction bases with no gene match: 9. Germline CDR1 is SGHTA and CDR2 is FQGNSA. CDR3 sequence reads: CASSYQAGAGQETQYF. CDR3 DNA sequence: TGTGCCAGCAGCTACCAAGCGGGAGCGGGGCAAGAGACCCAGTACTTC.

V is TRBV19 and J is TRBJ1-1; 7 positions agree with TRBD1. Germline V gene sequence: CDR1 LNHDA, CDR2 SQIVND (reference sequence). This CDR3 has 14 amino acids. The J segment lost 3 bases and the V segment lost 5 bases, leaving 6 bases of the junction unmatched. CDR3 amino acids: CASSYDRVHTEAFF. The CDR3 region has the DNA TGTGCCAGTAGTTATGACAGGGTACACACTGAAGCTTTCTTT.

The V and J genes are TRBV18 and TRBJ2-7; 8 bases are shared with TRBD1. CDR3 size: 14 residues. The germline gives CDR1 KGHSH, CDR2 LQKENI. The trim removed 5 bases at V and 0 bases at J, leaving 3 bases unmatched. This chain's CDR3 is CASSAGTGSYEQYF. Written as DNA, the CDR3 is TGTGCCAGCTCAGCCGGGACAGGCTCCTACGAGCAGTACTTC.

This clone turned up a few times. The chain is built from TRBV7-9 and TRBJ2-5; 9 nucleotides match TRBD2. CDR1 is SEHNR, CDR2 FQNEAQ, per germline (reference sequence). V lost 4 bases, J lost 1 base, and 7 bases stayed unmatched. The CDR3 is made up of 16 amino acids. CDR3 sequence (DNA): TGTGCCAGCAGCTCCGGTAGCGGGAGCCCCCAAGAGACCCAGTACTTC. Translated: CASSSGSGSPQETQYF.

The gene calls are TRBV7-2 and TRBJ1-6; a possible D gene is TRBD1 (5 bases). The germline V gene has CDR1 SGHTA and CDR2 FQGNSA. V dropped 2 bases and J dropped 7 bases, with 12 bases sitting between them. The CDR3 runs 15 residues. This CDR3 is CASSLKQGNNSPLHF. In DNA form, the CDR3 reads TGTGCCAGCAGCTTAAAGCAGGGCAACAATTCACCCCTCCACTTT.

This chain joins TRBV5-4 and TRBJ2-7, with 9 bases lining up with TRBD2. V dropped 7 bases and J dropped 1; count of bases not matched to a gene: 6. The V gene's germline CDR1 is SGHNT and CDR2 YYREEE (reference sequence). This CDR3 comprises 14 residues. The CDR3 DNA sequence: TGTGCCAGCTCGGGGCGGGGGGGATCCTACGAGCAGTACTTC. Its translation: CASSGRGGSYEQYF. Drawing the rest from reference TRBV5-4 and TRBJ2-7, the complete variable domain is ETGVTQSPTHLIKTRGQQVTLRCSSQSGHNTVSWYQQALGQGPQFIFQYYREEENGRGNFPPRFSGLQFPNYSSELNVNALELDDSALYLCASSGRGGSYEQYFGPGTRLTVT.

This clone was seen only once. The genes are TRBV12-3 or TRBV12-4 and TRBJ2-7, with a tentative D call TRBD1 (6 bases). The CDR3 has 13 amino acids. V lost 3 bases to trimming and J lost 3 bases, with 9 bases between them. The CDR3 DNA reads as TGTGCCAGCAGTTTTGGACAGATCTACGAGCAGTACTTC. Its protein is CASSFGQIYEQYF.